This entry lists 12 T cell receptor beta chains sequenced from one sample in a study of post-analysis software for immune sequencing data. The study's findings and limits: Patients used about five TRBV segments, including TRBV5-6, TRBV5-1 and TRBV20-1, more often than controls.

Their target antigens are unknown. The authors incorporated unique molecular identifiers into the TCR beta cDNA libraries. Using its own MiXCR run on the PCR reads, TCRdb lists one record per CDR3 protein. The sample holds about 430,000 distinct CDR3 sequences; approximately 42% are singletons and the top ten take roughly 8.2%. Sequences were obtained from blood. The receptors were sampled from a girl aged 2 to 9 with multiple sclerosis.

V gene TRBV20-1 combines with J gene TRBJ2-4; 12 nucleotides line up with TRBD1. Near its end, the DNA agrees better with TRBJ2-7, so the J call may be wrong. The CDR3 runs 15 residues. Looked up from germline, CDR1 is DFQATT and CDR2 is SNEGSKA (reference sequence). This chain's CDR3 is CSAREGGQGASEQYF. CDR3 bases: TGCAGTGCTAGAGAGGGGGGACAGGGGGCGAGCGAGCAGTACTTC.

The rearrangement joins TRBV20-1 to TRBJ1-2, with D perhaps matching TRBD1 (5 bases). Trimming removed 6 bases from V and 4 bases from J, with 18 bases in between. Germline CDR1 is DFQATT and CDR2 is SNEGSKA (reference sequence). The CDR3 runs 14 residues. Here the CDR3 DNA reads TGCAGTGCCCCGGGACGGCAATGGGGCTATGGCTACACCTTC. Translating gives CSAPGRQWGYGYTF.

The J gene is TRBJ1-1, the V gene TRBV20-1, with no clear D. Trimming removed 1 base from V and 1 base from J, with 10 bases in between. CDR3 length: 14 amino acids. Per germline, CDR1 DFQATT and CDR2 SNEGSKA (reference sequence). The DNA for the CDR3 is TGCAGTGCTAGAGGGGCCCACGAGAACACTGAAGCTTTCTTT. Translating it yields CSARGAHENTEAFF.

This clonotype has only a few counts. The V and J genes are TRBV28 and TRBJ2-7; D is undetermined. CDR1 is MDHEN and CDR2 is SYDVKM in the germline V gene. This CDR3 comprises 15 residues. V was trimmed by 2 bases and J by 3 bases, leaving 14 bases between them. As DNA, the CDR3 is TGTGCCAGCAGTTTAATGGCTACCTGGCGCTACGAGCAGTACTTC. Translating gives CASSLMATWRYEQYF.

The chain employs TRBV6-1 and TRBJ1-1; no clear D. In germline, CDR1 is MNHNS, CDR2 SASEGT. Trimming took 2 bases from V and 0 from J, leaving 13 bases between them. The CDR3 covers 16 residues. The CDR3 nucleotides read TGTGCCAGCAGTGAAAGGAAGGGTTACATGAACACTGAAGCTTTCTTT. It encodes CASSERKGYMNTEAFF.

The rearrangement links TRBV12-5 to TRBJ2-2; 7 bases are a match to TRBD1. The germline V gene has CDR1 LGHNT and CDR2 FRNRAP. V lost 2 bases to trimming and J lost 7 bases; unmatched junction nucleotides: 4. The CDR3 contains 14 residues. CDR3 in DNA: TGTGCTAGTGGTTTGTCAGGGGGTAACGGGGAGCTGTTTTTT. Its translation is CASGLSGGNGELFF.

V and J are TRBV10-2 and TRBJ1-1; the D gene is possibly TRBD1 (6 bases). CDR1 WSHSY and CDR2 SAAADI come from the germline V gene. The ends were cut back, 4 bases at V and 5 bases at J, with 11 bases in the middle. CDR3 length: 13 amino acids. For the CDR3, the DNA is TGCGCCAGCAGTGTCAGGGGAGGTACTGAAGCTTTCTTT. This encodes CASSVRGGTEAFF.

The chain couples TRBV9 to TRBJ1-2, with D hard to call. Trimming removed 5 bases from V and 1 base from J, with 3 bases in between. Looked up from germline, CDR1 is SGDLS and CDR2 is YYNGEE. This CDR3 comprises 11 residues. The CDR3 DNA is TGTGCCAGCAGGGATAACTATGGCTACACCTTC. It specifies CASRDNYGYTF. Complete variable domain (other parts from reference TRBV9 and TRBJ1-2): DSGVTQTPKHLITATGQRVTLRCSPRSGDLSVYWYQQSLDQGLQFLIQYYNGEERAKGNILERFSAQQFPDLHSELNLSSLELGDSALYFCASRDNYGYTFGSGTRLTVV.

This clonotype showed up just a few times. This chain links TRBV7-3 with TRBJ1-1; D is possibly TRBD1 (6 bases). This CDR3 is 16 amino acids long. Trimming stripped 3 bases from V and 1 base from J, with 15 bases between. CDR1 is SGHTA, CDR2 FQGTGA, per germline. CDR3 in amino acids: CASSFSGGRANTEAFF. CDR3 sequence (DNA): TGTGCCAGCAGCTTCTCGGGGGGGCGGGCGAACACTGAAGCTTTCTTT.

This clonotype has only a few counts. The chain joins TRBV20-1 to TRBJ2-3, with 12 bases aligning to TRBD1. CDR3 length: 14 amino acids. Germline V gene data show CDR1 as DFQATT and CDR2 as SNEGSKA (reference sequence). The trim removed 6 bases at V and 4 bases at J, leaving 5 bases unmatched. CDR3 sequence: CSATGTGGSDTQYF. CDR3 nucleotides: TGCAGTGCCACAGGGACAGGGGGCTCAGATACGCAGTATTTT.

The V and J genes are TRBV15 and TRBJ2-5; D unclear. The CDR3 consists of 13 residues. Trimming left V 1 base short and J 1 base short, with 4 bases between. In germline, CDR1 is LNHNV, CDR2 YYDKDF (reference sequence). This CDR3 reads CATSRATQETQYF. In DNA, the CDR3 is TGTGCCACCAGCAGAGCAACCCAAGAGACCCAGTACTTC. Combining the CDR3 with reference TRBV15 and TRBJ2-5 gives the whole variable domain DAMVIQNPRYQVTQFGKPVTLSCSQTLNHNVMYWYQQKSSQAPKLLFHYYDKDFNNEADTPDNFQSRRPNTSFCFLDIRSPGLGDTAMYLCATSRATQETQYFGPGTRLLVL.

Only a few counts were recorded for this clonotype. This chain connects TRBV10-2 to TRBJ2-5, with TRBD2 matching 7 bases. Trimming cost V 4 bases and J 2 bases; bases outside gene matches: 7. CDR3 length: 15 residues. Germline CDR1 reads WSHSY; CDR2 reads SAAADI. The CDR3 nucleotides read TGCGCCAGCAGTGTTTTCGGGGGGAAACAAGAGACCCAGTACTTC. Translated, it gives CASSVFGGKQETQYF.